This T cell receptor (beta chain) was captured by sequencing in a study of early T cells in non-severe SARS-CoV-2 infection. Individual cDNA molecules received unique molecular identifiers. TCRdb reanalysed the 5' RACE reads using MiXCR and keeps one entry per CDR3 protein. Of 75,000 to 90,000 distinct CDR3 sequences in the sample, about 15% were seen once. Overall study findings and caveats: Matches to VDJdb favored anti-spike CD8 responses and missed private and CD4 specificities.

The CDR3 length is 15 residues. CDR1 SGHVS and CDR2 FQNEAQ come from the germline V gene. Trimming shortened V by 1 base and J by 6 bases, and 12 bases separated the two germline ends. This clonotype was observed many times. Its antigen remains unknown. Sequencing was performed on whole blood. This receptor was obtained from an adult who was a healthcare worker with PCR-confirmed SARS-CoV-2 infection or an uninfected control (not recorded which). J is TRBJ2-2 and V is TRBV7-8; D ambiguous. CDR3 coding DNA: TGTGCCAGCAGCTTAGGCACCCCGGGTTCCGGGGAGCTGTTTTTT. Its translation: CASSLGTPGSGELFF.